The 14 T cell receptor beta chains below come from one sample, sequenced in a study of early T cells in non-severe SARS-CoV-2 infection. TCRdb fed the 5' RACE reads into MiXCR, producing one record per CDR3 protein. Here the sample spans roughly 80,000 distinct CDR3 sequences, about 17% being singletons. The sample was whole blood. All receptors come from an adult who was a healthcare worker with PCR-confirmed SARS-CoV-2 infection or an uninfected control (not recorded which).

The chain employs TRBV18 and TRBJ2-3; TRBD2 might be the D (7 bases). V was pared by 3 bases and J by 6 bases, with 16 bases between. Germline lookup yields CDR1 KGHSH and CDR2 LQKENI. This CDR3 spans 15 amino acids. For the CDR3, the DNA is TGTGCCAGCTCACCTGGAGGGGGGGCTCGTGATACGCAGTATTTT. Its translation: CASSPGGGARDTQYF.

The sample holds a few counts of this clonotype. This sequence joins TRBV5-1 and TRBJ2-1; D is perhaps TRBD2 (6 bases). The CDR3 consists of 12 residues. Trimming removed 6 bases at V and 5 bases at J, with 9 bases between. Germline V lookup: CDR1 SGHRS, CDR2 YFSETQ. The CDR3 nucleotides read TGCGCCAGCACCCCGGGGGACAATGAGCAGTTCTTC. Translating gives CASTPGDNEQFF.

This chain links TRBV12-3 or TRBV12-4 with TRBJ2-5; D gene unclear. With 2 bases removed from V and 5 bases from J, the gap between germline ends came to 6 bases. CDR3 length equals 12 residues. The CDR3 sequence is CASSLKVETQYF. CDR3 coding DNA: TGTGCCAGCAGTTTAAAGGTGGAGACCCAGTACTTC.

There are a few counts of this clonotype. The chain is built from TRBV5-1 and TRBJ1-2; TRBD1 is a possible D gene (6 bases). The V gene lost 0 bases and the J gene lost 7 bases, with 13 bases spanning the gap. This CDR3 comprises 14 residues. Per the germline V gene, CDR1 is SGHRS and CDR2 is YFSETQ. CDR3 sequence reads: CASSLGRGHSGYTF. CDR3 nucleotides: TGCGCCAGCAGCTTGGGCAGGGGACATAGTGGCTACACCTTC.

This clonotype was counted ten times or more. The chain is built from TRBV2 and TRBJ2-5, with 9 bases matching TRBD2. The CDR3 is made up of 16 amino acids. Germline V gene sequence: CDR1 SNHLY, CDR2 FYNNEI. V lost 7 bases, J lost 1 base, and 10 bases stayed unmatched. The CDR3 bases are TGTGCCAGCACCCTGGGGACTAGCCGGGGCCAAGAGACCCAGTACTTC. This encodes CASTLGTSRGQETQYF. The entire variable domain, with the rest obtained from reference TRBV2 and TRBJ2-5, is as follows: EPEVTQTPSHQVTQMGQEVILRCVPISNHLYFYWYRQILGQKVEFLVSFYNNEISEKSEIFDDQFSVERPDGSNFTLKIRSTKLEDSAMYFCASTLGTSRGQETQYFGPGTRLLVL.

This clonotype appeared a few times. The J gene is TRBJ2-7, the V gene TRBV12-3 or TRBV12-4; D may be TRBD2 (5 bases). Deletions cut 9 bases from V and 3 bases from J, with 12 bases between. CDR3 length equals 12 residues. CDR3 sequence (DNA): TGTGCCAGTCGGGATTCCCACTACGAGCAGTACTTC. It yields the protein CASRDSHYEQYF.

This clonotype has only a few counts. This rearrangement joins TRBV7-3 to TRBJ2-3, with 9 nucleotides matching TRBD1. V trimming: 5 bases; J trimming: 7 bases; junction bases outside the gene matches: 7. The CDR3 has 14 amino acids. Germline V lookup: CDR1 SGHTA, CDR2 FQGTGA. CDR3 DNA: TGTGCCAGCAGCGTGGACAGGGGCACGAATACGCAGTATTTT. Translating it yields CASSVDRGTNTQYF.

This clonotype was observed a few times. The rearrangement links TRBV7-9 to TRBJ2-1, with TRBD2 matching 10 bases. CDR1 and CDR2 from the germline V gene are SEHNR and FQNEAQ (reference sequence). Germline trimming cut 5 bases from V and 4 bases from J; bases unmatched to any gene: 5. The CDR3 has 15 residues. CDR3 sequence reads: CASSPRTSGYNEQFF. CDR3 nucleotide sequence: TGTGCCAGCAGCCCCCGGACTAGCGGATACAATGAGCAGTTCTTC.

This clonotype was seen a handful of times. CDR3 protein: CASSGDKGGTEAFF. In nucleotides, the CDR3 is TGTGCCAGTAGCGGGGACAAGGGTGGGACTGAAGCTTTCTTT. The rearrangement joins TRBV19 to TRBJ1-1; TRBD1 is a possible D gene (6 bases). The CDR3 length is 14 residues. Between the trimmed V and J ends, which lost 6 bases and 5 bases, there was a span of 16 bases. Germline V gene sequence: CDR1 LNHDA, CDR2 SQIVND (reference sequence).

Regarding this clonotype: Since the CDR3 does not end with the conserved phenylalanine or tryptophan, this likely comes from a read error. V usage is TRBV5-1 and J usage is TRBJ2-1, with a tentative D call TRBD1 (5 bases). The V end was cut by 0 bases, the J end by 3 bases, with 10 bases between. Germline V gene sequence: CDR1 SGHRS, CDR2 YFSETQ. CDR3 length equals 15 residues. The CDR3 reads CASSLAGFLYNEQFS. The CDR3 DNA sequence: TGCGCCAGCAGCTTGGCAGGGTTTCTCTACAATGAGCAGTTCTCC.

This clonotype has more than one count but fewer than ten. The rearrangement joins TRBV3-1 to TRBJ1-6, with D unresolved. CDR1 and CDR2 (germline): LGHDT, YNNKEL (reference sequence). The CDR3 contains 16 residues. Trimming pared 1 base from V and 8 bases from J, leaving 15 bases between. The CDR3 DNA is TGTGCCAGCAGCCAAGCCAAAGGAGTTAAGCATTCACCCCTCCACTTT. Its translation is CASSQAKGVKHSPLHF.

The chain couples TRBV27 to TRBJ2-1, with 12 positions matching TRBD2. The junction had 5 bases not matched to a gene; V was cut back by 2 bases and J by 9 bases. The CDR3 extends over 15 amino acids. The germline CDR1 and CDR2 sequences are MNHEY and SMNVEV (reference sequence). The CDR3: CASSLPPSGRGEQFF. The CDR3 nucleotides read TGTGCCAGCAGTTTACCACCTAGCGGGAGGGGTGAGCAGTTCTTC.

The chain uses TRBV7-2 and TRBJ1-3; no definite D call. Trimming left V 6 bases short and J 0 bases short, with 12 bases between. The CDR3 spans 15 residues. Germline V gives CDR1 SGHTA, CDR2 FQGNSA. The CDR3, as DNA: TGTGCCAGCAGTTCGTTGGGCTTCTCTGGAAACACCATATATTTT. Translating it yields CASSSLGFSGNTIYF.

This clonotype occurred many times. This chain joins TRBV10-3 and TRBJ2-3; D not resolved. V shed 6 bases and J shed 1 base, with 14 bases lying between them. Germline V CDR1 and CDR2: ENHRY, SYGVKD. The CDR3 is made up of 15 amino acids. As DNA, the CDR3 is TGTGCCATCAGGGGTGATCTAGTCGGCACAGATACGCAGTATTTT. This codes for CAIRGDLVGTDTQYF.